This record covers a single T cell receptor beta chain. This clone was seen once. Its specific antigen is unknown. The sample holds no much larger clone one base away, and base qualities are not on file. The immunoSEQ Assay, a bias-controlled multiplex PCR, was used to amplify TCRbeta CDR3 regions from genomic DNA. The study's own analysis went as follows. Within the assay, amplification of reference gene primers was used to estimate how many nucleated cells each sample contained. Sequence reads were collapsed and filtered to measure the absolute abundance of every unique TCRbeta CDR3 rearrangement. For each sample, productive Simpson clonality was calculated by taking the square root of Simpson's diversity index across productive rearrangements. What TCRdb holds here is the immuneACCESS table cut down to in-frame rearrangements. Part of the clones is not present; checked against another copy, under half of the missing clones reflect an unresolved V gene, and the others are unexplained. Clone size and V and J calls were adopted from that table, with D and trimming inferred from the DNA. Present in this sample are 45,000 to 65,000 clones, roughly 87% of which were seen just once. Clones ranked in the top ten supply roughly 5% of the sample.

This record comes from a study of blood T cell repertoires in COVID-19 (dated by TCRdb to between 2020 and 2021). For context, the study as a whole: The collaborator samples originated in the United States, Italy and Spain and spanned the acute and convalescent phases of COVID-19. The material from the prospective study consisted of cDNA or gDNA derived from T cells, B-cell-depleted T cells, or PBMCs. Subjects who had been exposed to COVID-19, were actively infected with it, or had recovered from it provided the deeply sampled blood TCRbeta repertoires that made up the dataset. The repertoires were released in a freely available public database intended as a resource for research on the immune response to SARS-CoV-2. Samples were obtained from the ongoing ImmuneRACE study (first 160 participants) and from over 1,000 subjects provided by 6 global collaborators. Sample metadata almost always included a de-identified subject ID, COVID-19 status, age in years and sex. HLA class I and class II types, where available, came from metadata supplied by the sample provider rather than from assay-based typing.

The CDR1 and CDR2 encoded by the germline V gene (reference sequence) are LNHNV and YYDKDF. The CDR3 runs 13 amino acids, cysteine and phenylalanine included. The entry retains the CDR3 DNA only, 39 bases that are in frame from base 1. The junction carries 13 bases between V and J, which are trimmed by 8 bases and 3 bases respectively. Collaborating institutions collected whole blood in K2EDTA tubes following their own protocols. For TCRbeta analysis, collaborators shipped samples in one of three forms: frozen whole blood, isolated PBMCs, or DNA extracted from either of those sample types. Overall study results and their limits: The amount of clinical and demographic metadata varied by source and participant and was provided uncurated.

The TCR was taken from a man aged 55 to 70 with active COVID-19. This chain joins TRBV15 to TRBJ1-1; no D gene can be assigned with confidence. Input material: peripheral blood. The base sequence is TGTGCCACCCGTAGAGGACTCCACACTGAAGCTTTCTTT. Translated, it reads CATRRGLHTEAFF.